This is a list of T cell receptor beta chains from one sample in a study of cytomegalovirus exposure and HLA in healthy donors. Data came from immunoSEQ multiplex PCR; TCRdb stores just in-frame clones and leaves some out. This sample carries approximately 200,000 clones, around 80% of them seen once, and the ten largest clones take roughly 4.5%. Sequenced sample: PBMCs. The receptors were sampled from a woman aged 25 to 39 in good health and CMV-seropositive. CDR3s include the opening cysteine and the closing phenylalanine or tryptophan. D genes are given only for firm matches. The listing skips clone size in some rows; elsewhere it reads once, few, many or a size class.

CDR3 protein | CDR3 DNA | V gene | D gene | J gene | clone size
CASSEIGGGANEQFF | TGTGCCAGCAGTGAAATCGGCGGGGGGGCCAATGAGCAGTTCTTC | TRBV2 | TRBD2 | TRBJ2-1 | .
CASTWDRGSYGYTF | TGCGCCAGCACGTGGGACAGGGGATCCTATGGCTACACCTTC | TRBV5-1 | TRBD1 | TRBJ1-2 | .
CARRGVMALGNEQFF | TGTGCCCGCCGGGGGGTAATGGCATTAGGCAATGAGCAGTTCTTC | TRBV30 | TRBD2 | TRBJ2-1 | once
CAITTGGRVGELFF | TGTGCCATCACCACAGGGGGTCGGGTCGGGGAGCTGTTTTTT | TRBV10-3 | TRBD1 | TRBJ2-2 | .
CASSLAEGYEQYF | TGTGCCAGCAGCTTGGCCGAGGGCTACGAGCAGTACTTC | TRBV11-2 | . | TRBJ2-7 | .
CASRPAGDTEAFF | TGTGCCAGCAGGCCCGCGGGGGACACTGAAGCTTTCTTT | TRBV2 | . | TRBJ1-1 | .
CASSWWGTGDEKLFF | TGCGCCAGCAGCTGGTGGGGGACAGGGGATGAAAAACTGTTTTTT | TRBV5-1 | TRBD1 | TRBJ1-4 | .
CATSKLWTGGRDTQYF | TGTGCCACCAGCAAGCTCTGGACAGGGGGGAGAGATACGCAGTATTTT | TRBV15 | TRBD1 | TRBJ2-3 | .
CASSDALAFNEQFF | TGCGCCAGCAGTGACGCGCTAGCCTTCAATGAGCAGTTCTTC | TRBV10-2 | . | TRBJ2-1 | .
CASSQGQGRINEQFF | TGTGCCAGCAGCCAGGGACAGGGAAGGATAAATGAGCAGTTCTTC | TRBV7-9 | TRBD1 | TRBJ2-1 | .
CSVQGGSDYGYTF | TGCAGCGTCCAGGGGGGCTCGGACTATGGCTACACCTTC | TRBV29-1 | TRBD1 | TRBJ1-2 | few
CASTHRGTEAFF | TGTGCCAGCACCCACAGGGGGACTGAAGCTTTCTTT | TRBV6-5 | TRBD1 | TRBJ1-1 | .
CASSYRDRGVSYEQYF | TGTGCCAGCAGCTATAGGGACAGGGGGGTATCCTACGAGCAGTACTTC | TRBV11-2 | TRBD1 | TRBJ2-7 | once
CASFSPGGKNIQYF | TGTGCCAGTTTTTCTCCGGGGGGGAAAAACATTCAGTACTTC | TRBV27 | TRBD2 | TRBJ2-4 | .
CASSLGASVTDTQYF | TGTGCCAGCAGCCTAGGGGCTAGCGTAACAGATACGCAGTATTTT | TRBV7-2 | . | TRBJ2-3 | .
CASSQVSGGAYEQYF | TGTGCCAGCTCGCAAGTAAGCGGGGGGGCCTACGAGCAGTACTTC | TRBV18 | TRBD2 | TRBJ2-7 | once
CASSLETIGRGRTEAFF | TGCGCCAGCAGCTTGGAAACTATCGGCAGGGGGCGAACTGAAGCTTTCTTT | TRBV5-1 | TRBD1 | TRBJ1-1 | once
CASSQDAFSHLSGSYYEQYF | TGCGCCAGCAGCCAAGACGCCTTTTCCCACCTTAGCGGGAGTTATTACGAGCAGTACTTC | TRBV4-3 | TRBD2 | TRBJ2-7 | .
CASKREWGTDTQYF | TGTGCCAGCAAGCGGGAGTGGGGCACAGATACGCAGTATTTT | TRBV2 | TRBD2 | TRBJ2-3 | .
CASSPGNGRVYYNEQFF | TGCGCCAGCAGCCCCGGGAACGGGAGGGTATACTACAATGAGCAGTTCTTC | TRBV4-1 | TRBD2 | TRBJ2-1 | .
CASSEGTSGKDEQYF | TGTGCCAGCAGCGAAGGTACTAGCGGGAAGGACGAGCAGTACTTC | TRBV25-1 | TRBD2 | TRBJ2-7 | .
CASSSRGVPGQGGTGELFF | TGCGCCAGCAGCTCGCGTGGGGTACCGGGACAGGGGGGCACCGGGGAGCTGTTTTTT | TRBV4-1 | TRBD1 | TRBJ2-2 | once
CASSLGAIRQESQFF | TGCGCCAGCAGCTTGGGAGCCATCAGACAGGAAAGCCAGTTCTTC | TRBV5-1 | . | TRBJ2-1 | .
CASSTSMALAKNIQYF | TGTGCCAGTAGTACAAGTATGGCTCTAGCCAAAAACATTCAGTACTTC | TRBV19 | . | TRBJ2-4 | few
CASSQPEGGYEQYF | TGCGCCAGCAGCCAACCGGAGGGGGGGTACGAGCAGTACTTC | TRBV4-1 | . | TRBJ2-7 | .
CASSYSGNSYEQYF | TGTGCCAGCAGTTATTCAGGAAACTCCTACGAGCAGTACTTC | TRBV6-5 | . | TRBJ2-7 | .
CASSQEVAMAGSYSNQPQHF | TGCGCCAGCAGCCAAGAGGTGGCAATGGCAGGGTCATATAGCAATCAGCCCCAGCATTTT | TRBV4-3 | . | TRBJ1-5 | once
CASTLGATYNEQFF | TGTGCCAGCACTCTAGGAGCTACCTACAATGAGCAGTTCTTC | TRBV2 | . | TRBJ2-1 | .
CASSSTRETVEQFF | TGTGCCAGCAGCTCCACGCGGGAGACAGTTGAGCAGTTCTTC | TRBV7-9 | TRBD2 | TRBJ2-1 | .
CASSPRQGGEQYF | TGTGCCAGCAGTCCTAGACAGGGCGGCGAGCAGTACTTC | TRBV6-5 | TRBD1 | TRBJ2-7 | few
CASSFDRNEQYF | TGTGCCAGCAGCTTTGACAGGAACGAGCAGTACTTC | TRBV5-4 | . | TRBJ2-7 | .
CASRALRPYNERFF | TGTGCCAGTAGGGCCCTAAGGCCCTACAATGAGCGGTTCTTC | TRBV19 | . | TRBJ2-1 | .
CASSLEGQETQYF | TGTGCCAGCAGCTTAGAGGGGCAAGAGACCCAGTACTTC | TRBV7-7 | . | TRBJ2-5 | .
CASSPGTEETQYF | TGTGCCAGCAGCCCCGGGACAGAAGAGACCCAGTACTTC | TRBV5-4 | TRBD1 | TRBJ2-5 | .
CASSLMRQGAEQYF | TGTGCCAGCAGCTTAATGAGACAGGGGGCCGAGCAGTACTTC | TRBV7-8 | TRBD1 | TRBJ2-7 | .
CASTQSIRGTEAFF | TGTGCCAGCACCCAGAGTATCAGGGGCACTGAAGCTTTCTTT | TRBV6-5 | . | TRBJ1-1 | few
CATSREAAQPQHF | TGTGCCACCAGCAGAGAGGCAGCGCAGCCCCAGCATTTT | TRBV15 | . | TRBJ1-5 | .
CAWGTRYNEQFF | TGTGCCTGGGGGACTCGCTACAATGAGCAGTTCTTC | TRBV30 | . | TRBJ2-1 | .
CASSGGLAGGTKNIQYF | TGTGCCAGCAGCGGGGGACTAGCGGGAGGAACCAAAAACATTCAGTACTTC | TRBV11-3 | TRBD2 | TRBJ2-4 | .
CASCSDRGGGYEQYF | TGTGCCAGCTGCTCGGACAGGGGTGGGGGCTACGAGCAGTACTTC | TRBV7-8 | TRBD1 | TRBJ2-7 | .
CSVDRTGYTF | TGCAGCGTTGACCGGACAGGCTACACCTTC | TRBV29-1 | . | TRBJ1-2 | .
CASSGLAGLTGTDTQYF | TGTGCCAGCAGTGGGCTAGCGGGATTGACGGGCACAGATACGCAGTATTTT | TRBV2 | TRBD2 | TRBJ2-3 | .
CASSLLGGLEKLFF | TGCGCCAGCAGCTTGTTGGGGGGGTTGGAAAAACTGTTTTTT | TRBV5-1 | . | TRBJ1-4 | .
CASSVAGPSSYEQYF | TGTGCCAGCAGCGTAGCAGGCCCCAGCTCCTACGAGCAGTACTTC | TRBV9 | . | TRBJ2-7 | few
CASSQDRGGYEQFF | TGCGCCAGCAGCCAAGATCGGGGGGGGTATGAGCAGTTCTTC | TRBV4-3 | TRBD2 | TRBJ2-1 | .
CATTRSGETQYF | TGTGCCACAACCCGTTCGGGAGAGACCCAGTACTTC | TRBV7-9 | . | TRBJ2-5 | .
CASSFGLAGGRRQETQYF | TGTGCCAGCAGCTTTGGACTAGCGGGAGGGCGGCGCCAAGAGACCCAGTACTTC | TRBV7-2 | TRBD2 | TRBJ2-5 | .
CTSSQDPPTGYEQYF | TGCACCAGCAGCCAAGACCCCCCGACGGGGTACGAGCAGTACTTC | TRBV1 | . | TRBJ2-7 | once
CASSPRTSGSPNEQYF | TGTGCCAGCAGCCCCCGGACTAGCGGGAGTCCGAACGAGCAGTACTTC | TRBV11-3 | TRBD2 | TRBJ2-7 | .
CASTLTDGTEAFF | TGTGCCAGTACTTTGACAGACGGGACTGAAGCTTTCTTT | TRBV19 | . | TRBJ1-1 | .
CASSVNYGYTF | TGTGCCAGCAGCGTAAACTATGGCTACACCTTC | TRBV5-5 | . | TRBJ1-2 | .
CASSRQGGSNEQFF | TGTGCCAGCAGCCGACAGGGAGGTTCCAATGAGCAGTTCTTC | TRBV7-9 | . | TRBJ2-1 | .
CASSRRQGANYGYTF | TGTGCCAGCAGTCGCCGACAGGGCGCTAACTATGGCTACACCTTC | TRBV5-8 | TRBD1 | TRBJ1-2 | .
CASSPQGSGADTQYF | TGTGCCAGCAGCCCGCAGGGGAGTGGAGCAGATACGCAGTATTTT | TRBV9 | . | TRBJ2-3 | .
CASSIGQVYGYTF | TGTGCCAGCAGCATCGGACAGGTCTATGGCTACACCTTC | TRBV5-4 | TRBD1 | TRBJ1-2 | .
CASSPQELIGTGFTQPQHF | TGTGCCAGCTCACCACAGGAGTTAATAGGGACAGGGTTTACTCAGCCCCAGCATTTT | TRBV18 | TRBD1 | TRBJ1-5 | .
CASSFRDRVWEQFF | TGTGCCAGCAGCTTCCGGGACAGGGTATGGGAGCAGTTCTTC | TRBV5-6 | TRBD1 | TRBJ2-1 | .
CASSQDSGATAKNIQYF | TGCGCCAGCAGCCAAGATTCAGGGGCCACCGCCAAAAACATTCAGTACTTC | TRBV4-1 | . | TRBJ2-4 | .
CASSLEISWDRGTDTQYF | TGCGCCAGCAGCTTGGAGATAAGTTGGGACAGGGGGACAGATACGCAGTATTTT | TRBV5-1 | TRBD1 | TRBJ2-3 | once